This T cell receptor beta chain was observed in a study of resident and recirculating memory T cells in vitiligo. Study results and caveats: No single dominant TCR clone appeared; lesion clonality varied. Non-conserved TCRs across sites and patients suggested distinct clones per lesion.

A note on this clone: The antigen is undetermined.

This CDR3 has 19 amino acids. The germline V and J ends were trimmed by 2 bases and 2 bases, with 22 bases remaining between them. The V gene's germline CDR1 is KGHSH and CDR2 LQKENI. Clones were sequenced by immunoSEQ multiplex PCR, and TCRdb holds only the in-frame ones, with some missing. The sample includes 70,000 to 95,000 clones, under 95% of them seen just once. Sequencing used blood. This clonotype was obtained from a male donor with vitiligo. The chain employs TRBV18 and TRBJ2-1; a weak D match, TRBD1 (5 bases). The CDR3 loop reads CASSPAFDRTSNPYNEQFF. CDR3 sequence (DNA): TGTGCCAGCTCACCAGCTTTTGACAGAACTTCGAATCCCTACAATGAGCAGTTCTTC.